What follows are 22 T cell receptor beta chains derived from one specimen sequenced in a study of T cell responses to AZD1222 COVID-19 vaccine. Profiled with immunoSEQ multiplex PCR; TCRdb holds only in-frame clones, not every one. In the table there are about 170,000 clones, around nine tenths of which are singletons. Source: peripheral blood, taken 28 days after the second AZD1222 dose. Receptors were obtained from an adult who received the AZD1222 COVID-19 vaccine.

For the CDR3, the DNA is TGCAGTGCTAGTCCGGACGTCTCCTACGAGCAGTACTTC. Its protein product is CSASPDVSYEQYF. This rearrangement joins TRBV20-1 to TRBJ2-7, with D unresolved. The CDR3 sequence is 13 residues long. CDR1 DFQATT and CDR2 SNEGSKA come from the germline V gene (reference sequence). Trimming removed 3 bases at V and 0 bases at J, with 9 bases between.

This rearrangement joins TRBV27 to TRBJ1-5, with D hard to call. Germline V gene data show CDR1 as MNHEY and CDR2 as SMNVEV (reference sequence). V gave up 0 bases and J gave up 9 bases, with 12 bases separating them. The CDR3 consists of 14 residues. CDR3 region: CASSLSSGDRPQHF. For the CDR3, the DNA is TGTGCCAGCAGTTTATCGTCAGGCGACCGGCCCCAGCATTTT.

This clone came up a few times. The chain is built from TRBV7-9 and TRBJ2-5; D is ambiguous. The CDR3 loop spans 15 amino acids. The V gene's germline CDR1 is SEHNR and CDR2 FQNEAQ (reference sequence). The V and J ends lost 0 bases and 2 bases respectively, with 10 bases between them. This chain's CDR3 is CASSLAGTEQETQYF. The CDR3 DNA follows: TGTGCCAGCAGCTTAGCGGGTACAGAGCAAGAGACCCAGTACTTC.

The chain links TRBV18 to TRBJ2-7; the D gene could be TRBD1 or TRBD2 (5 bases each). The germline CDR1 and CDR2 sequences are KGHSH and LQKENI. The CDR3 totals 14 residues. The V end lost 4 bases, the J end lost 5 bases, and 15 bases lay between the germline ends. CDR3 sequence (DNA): TGTGCCAGCTCACTAACCTCCCAGGGACACGAGCAGTACTTC. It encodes CASSLTSQGHEQYF.

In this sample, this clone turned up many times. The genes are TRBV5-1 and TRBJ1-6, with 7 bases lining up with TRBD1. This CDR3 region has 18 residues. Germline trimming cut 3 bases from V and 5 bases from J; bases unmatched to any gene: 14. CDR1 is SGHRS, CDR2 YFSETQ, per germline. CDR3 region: CASSSLGQGGTNNSPLHF. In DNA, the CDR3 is TGCGCCAGCAGCTCCCTGGGGCAGGGGGGCACGAATAATTCACCCCTCCACTTT. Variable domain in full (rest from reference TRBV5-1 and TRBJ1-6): KAGVTQTPRYLIKTRGQQVTLSCSPISGHRSVSWYQQTPGQGLQFLFEYFSETQRNKGNFPGRFSGRQFSNSRSEMNVSTLELGDSALYLCASSSLGQGGTNNSPLHFGNGTRLTVT.

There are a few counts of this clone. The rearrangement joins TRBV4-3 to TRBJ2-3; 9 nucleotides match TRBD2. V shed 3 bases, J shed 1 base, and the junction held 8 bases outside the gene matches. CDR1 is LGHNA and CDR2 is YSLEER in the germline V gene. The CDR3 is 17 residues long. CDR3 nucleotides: TGCGCCAGCAGCCAGTATGCGGCTAGCGGGGGCACAGATACGCAGTATTTT. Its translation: CASSQYAASGGTDTQYF.

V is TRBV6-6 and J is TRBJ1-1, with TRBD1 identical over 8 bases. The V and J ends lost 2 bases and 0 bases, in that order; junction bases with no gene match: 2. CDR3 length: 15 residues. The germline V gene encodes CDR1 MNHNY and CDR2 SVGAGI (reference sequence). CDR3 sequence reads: CASSYGDRLNTEAFF. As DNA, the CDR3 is TGTGCCAGCAGTTACGGGGACAGGCTGAACACTGAAGCTTTCTTT.

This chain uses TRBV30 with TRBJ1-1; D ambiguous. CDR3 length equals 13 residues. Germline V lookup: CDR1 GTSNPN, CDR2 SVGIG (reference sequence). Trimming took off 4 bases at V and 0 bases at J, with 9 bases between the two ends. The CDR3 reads CAWTGAVNTEAFF. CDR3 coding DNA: TGTGCCTGGACCGGAGCGGTGAACACTGAAGCTTTCTTT.

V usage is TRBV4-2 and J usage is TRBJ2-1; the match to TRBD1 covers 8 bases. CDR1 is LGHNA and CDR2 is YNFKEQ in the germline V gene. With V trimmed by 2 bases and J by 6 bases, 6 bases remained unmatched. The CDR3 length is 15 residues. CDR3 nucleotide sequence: TGTGCCAGCAGCCAATGGACAGGGTTAAGCAATGAGCAGTTCTTC. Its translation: CASSQWTGLSNEQFF.

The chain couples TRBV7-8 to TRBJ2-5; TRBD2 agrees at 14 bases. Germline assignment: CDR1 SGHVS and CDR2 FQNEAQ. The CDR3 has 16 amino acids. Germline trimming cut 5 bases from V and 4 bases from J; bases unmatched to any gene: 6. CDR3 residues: CASSPRLAGGRETQYF. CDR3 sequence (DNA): TGTGCCAGCAGCCCCCGACTAGCGGGGGGGCGAGAGACCCAGTACTTC. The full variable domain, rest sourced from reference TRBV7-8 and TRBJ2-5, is GAGVSQSPRYKVAKRGQDVALRCDPISGHVSLFWYQQALGQGPEFLTYFQNEAQLDKSGLPSDRFFAERPEGSVSTLKIQRTQQEDSAVYLCASSPRLAGGRETQYFGPGTRLLVL.

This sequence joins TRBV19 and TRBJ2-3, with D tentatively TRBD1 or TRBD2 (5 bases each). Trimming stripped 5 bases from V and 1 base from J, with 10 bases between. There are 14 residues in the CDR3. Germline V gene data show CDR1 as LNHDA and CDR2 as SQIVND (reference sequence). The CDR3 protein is CASSSMGGTDTQYF. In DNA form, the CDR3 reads TGTGCCAGTAGTTCGATGGGGGGCACAGATACGCAGTATTTT.

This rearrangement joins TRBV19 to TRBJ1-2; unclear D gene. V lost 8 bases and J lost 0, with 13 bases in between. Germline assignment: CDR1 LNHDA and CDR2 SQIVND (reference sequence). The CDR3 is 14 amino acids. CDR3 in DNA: TGTGCCAGTTCCCTCCGTAATACTAACTATGGCTACACCTTC. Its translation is CASSLRNTNYGYTF. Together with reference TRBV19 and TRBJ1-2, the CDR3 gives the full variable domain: DGGITQSPKYLFRKEGQNVTLSCEQNLNHDAMYWYRQDPGQGLRLIYYSQIVNDFQKGDIAEGYSVSREKKESFPLTVTSAQKNPTAFYLCASSLRNTNYGYTFGSGTRLTVV.

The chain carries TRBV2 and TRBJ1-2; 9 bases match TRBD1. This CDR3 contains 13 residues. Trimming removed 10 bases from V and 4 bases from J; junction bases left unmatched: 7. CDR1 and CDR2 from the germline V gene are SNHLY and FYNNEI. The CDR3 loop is CAIRDREFYGYTF. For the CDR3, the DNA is TGTGCCATTCGGGACAGGGAATTCTATGGCTACACCTTC.

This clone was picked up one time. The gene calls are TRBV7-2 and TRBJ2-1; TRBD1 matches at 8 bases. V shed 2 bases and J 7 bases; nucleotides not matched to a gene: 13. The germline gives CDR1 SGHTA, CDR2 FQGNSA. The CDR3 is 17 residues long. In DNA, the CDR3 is TGTGCCAGCAGCTTACGAGCGGACAGGGTAATTACGAATGAGCAGTTCTTC. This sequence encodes CASSLRADRVITNEQFF.

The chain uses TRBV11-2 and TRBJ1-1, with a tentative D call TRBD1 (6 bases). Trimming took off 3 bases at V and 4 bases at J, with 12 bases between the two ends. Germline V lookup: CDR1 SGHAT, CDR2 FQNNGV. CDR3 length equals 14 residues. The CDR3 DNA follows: TGTGCCAGCAGCTTCAAACAGGGAGGCACTGAAGCTTTCTTT. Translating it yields CASSFKQGGTEAFF.

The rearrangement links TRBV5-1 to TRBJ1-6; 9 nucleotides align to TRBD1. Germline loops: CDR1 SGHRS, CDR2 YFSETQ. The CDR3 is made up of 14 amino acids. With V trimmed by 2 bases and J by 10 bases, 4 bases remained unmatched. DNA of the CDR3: TGCGCCAGCAGCTTAGGGACAGGGAGGTCACCCCTCCACTTT. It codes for CASSLGTGRSPLHF.

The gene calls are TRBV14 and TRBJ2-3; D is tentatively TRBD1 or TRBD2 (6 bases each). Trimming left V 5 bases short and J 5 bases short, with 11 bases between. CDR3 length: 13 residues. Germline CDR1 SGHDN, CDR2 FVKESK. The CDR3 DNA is TGTGCCAGCAGCGGGGGGCCTCTAGATACGCAGTATTTT. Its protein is CASSGGPLDTQYF.

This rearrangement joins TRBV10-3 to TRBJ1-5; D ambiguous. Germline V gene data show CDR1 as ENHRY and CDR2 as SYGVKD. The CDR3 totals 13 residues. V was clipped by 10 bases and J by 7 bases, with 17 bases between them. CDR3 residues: CANRQEVGQPQHF. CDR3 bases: TGTGCCAACCGGCAGGAGGTCGGACAGCCCCAGCATTTT.

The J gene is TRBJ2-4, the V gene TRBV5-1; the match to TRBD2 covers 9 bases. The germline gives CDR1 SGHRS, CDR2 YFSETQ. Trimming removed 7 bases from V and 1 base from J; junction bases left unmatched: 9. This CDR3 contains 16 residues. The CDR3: CASSGVAGAAKNIQYF. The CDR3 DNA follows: TGCGCCAGCTCCGGGGTAGCGGGGGCTGCCAAAAACATTCAGTACTTC.

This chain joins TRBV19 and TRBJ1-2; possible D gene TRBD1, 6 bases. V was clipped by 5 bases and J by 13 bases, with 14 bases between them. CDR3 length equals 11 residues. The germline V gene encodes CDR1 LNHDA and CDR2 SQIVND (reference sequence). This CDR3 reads CASSFGQFRTF. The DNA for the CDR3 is TGTGCCAGTAGTTTCGGACAGTTCCGCACCTTC.

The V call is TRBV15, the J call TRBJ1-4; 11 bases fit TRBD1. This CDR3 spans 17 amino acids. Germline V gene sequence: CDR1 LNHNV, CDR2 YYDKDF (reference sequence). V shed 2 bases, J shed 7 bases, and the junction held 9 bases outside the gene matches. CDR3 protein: CATSRSWTGGFGEKLFF. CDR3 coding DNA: TGTGCCACCAGCAGATCTTGGACAGGGGGCTTTGGTGAAAAACTGTTTTTT.

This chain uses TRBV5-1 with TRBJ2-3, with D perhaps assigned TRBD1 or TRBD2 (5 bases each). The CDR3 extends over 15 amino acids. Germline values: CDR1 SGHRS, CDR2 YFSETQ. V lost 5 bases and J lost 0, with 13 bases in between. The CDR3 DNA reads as TGCGCCAGCAGTACTGGGGGACCTAGCACAGATACGCAGTATTTT. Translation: CASSTGGPSTDTQYF.